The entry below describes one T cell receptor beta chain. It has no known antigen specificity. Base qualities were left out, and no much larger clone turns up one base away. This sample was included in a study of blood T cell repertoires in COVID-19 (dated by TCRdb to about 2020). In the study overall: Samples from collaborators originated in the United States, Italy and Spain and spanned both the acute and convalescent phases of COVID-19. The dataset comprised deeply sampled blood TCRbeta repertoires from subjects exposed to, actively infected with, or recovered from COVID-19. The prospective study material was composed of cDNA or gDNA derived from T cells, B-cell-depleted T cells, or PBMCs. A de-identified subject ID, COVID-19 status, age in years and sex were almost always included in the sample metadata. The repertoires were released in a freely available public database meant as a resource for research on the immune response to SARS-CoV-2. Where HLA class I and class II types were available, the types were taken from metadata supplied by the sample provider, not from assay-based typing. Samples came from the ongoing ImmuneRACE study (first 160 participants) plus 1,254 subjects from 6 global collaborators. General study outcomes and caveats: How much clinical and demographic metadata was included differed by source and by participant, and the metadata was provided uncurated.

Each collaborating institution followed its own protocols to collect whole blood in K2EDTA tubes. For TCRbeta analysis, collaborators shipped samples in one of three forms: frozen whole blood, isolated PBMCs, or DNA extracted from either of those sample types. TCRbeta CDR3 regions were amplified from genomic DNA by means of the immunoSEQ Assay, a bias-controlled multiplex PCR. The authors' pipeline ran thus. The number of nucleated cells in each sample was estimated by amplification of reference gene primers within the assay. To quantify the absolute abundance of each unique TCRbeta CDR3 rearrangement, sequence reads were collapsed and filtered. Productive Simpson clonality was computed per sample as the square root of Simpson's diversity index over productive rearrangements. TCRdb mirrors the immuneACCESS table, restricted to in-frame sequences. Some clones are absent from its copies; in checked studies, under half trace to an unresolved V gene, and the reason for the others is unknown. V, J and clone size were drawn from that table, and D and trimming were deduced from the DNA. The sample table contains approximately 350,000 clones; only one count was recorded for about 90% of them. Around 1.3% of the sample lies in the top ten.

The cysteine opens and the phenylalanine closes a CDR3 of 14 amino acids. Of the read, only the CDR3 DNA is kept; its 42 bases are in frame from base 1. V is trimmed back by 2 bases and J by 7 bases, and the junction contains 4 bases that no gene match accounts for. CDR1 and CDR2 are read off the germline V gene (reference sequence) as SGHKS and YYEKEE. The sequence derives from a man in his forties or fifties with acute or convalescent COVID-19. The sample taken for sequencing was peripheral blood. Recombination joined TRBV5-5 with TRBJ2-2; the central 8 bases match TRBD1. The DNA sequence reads TGTGCCAGCAGCTTTACAGGGGGTAGCGGGGAGCTGTTTTTT. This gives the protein CASSFTGGSGELFF.